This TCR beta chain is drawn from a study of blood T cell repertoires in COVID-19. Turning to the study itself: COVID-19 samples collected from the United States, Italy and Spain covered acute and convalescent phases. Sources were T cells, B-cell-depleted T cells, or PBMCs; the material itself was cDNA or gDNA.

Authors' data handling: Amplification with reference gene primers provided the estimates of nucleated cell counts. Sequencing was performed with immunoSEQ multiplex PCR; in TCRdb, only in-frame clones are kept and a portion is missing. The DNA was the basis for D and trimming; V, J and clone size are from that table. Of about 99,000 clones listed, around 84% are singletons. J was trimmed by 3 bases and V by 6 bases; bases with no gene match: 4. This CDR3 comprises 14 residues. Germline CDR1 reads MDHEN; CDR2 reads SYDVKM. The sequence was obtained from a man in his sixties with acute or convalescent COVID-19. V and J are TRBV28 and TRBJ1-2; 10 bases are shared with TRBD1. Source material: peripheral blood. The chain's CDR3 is CASRTGGDDYGYTF. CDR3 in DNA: TGTGCCAGCAGGACAGGGGGCGACGACTATGGCTACACCTTC.